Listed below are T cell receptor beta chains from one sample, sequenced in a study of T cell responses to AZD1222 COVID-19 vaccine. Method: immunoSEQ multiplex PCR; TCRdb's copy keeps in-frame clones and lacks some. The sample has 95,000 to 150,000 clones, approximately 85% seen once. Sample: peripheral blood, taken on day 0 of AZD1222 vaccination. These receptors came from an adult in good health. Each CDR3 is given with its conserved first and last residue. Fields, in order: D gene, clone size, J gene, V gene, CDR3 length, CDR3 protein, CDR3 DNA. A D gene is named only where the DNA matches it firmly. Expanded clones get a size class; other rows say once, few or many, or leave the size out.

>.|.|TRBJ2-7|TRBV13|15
CASSLDGGGRYEQYF
TGTGCCAGCAGCCTAGATGGTGGGGGGCGGTACGAGCAGTACTTC
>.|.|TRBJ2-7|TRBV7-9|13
CASSPGSGYEQYF
TGTGCTAGCTCCCCGGGTTCGGGTTACGAGCAGTACTTC
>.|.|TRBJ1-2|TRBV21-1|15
CASSKRTGRNYGYTF
TGTGCCAGCAGCAAAAGGACAGGGCGTAACTATGGCTACACCTTC
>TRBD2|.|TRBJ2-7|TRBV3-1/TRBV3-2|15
CASSQSGVSVREQYF
TGTGCCAGCAGCCAAAGCGGGGTCTCGGTTAGGGAGCAGTACTTC
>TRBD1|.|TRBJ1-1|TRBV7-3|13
CASSLQGATEAFF
TGTGCCAGCAGCTTACAGGGGGCCACTGAAGCTTTCTTT
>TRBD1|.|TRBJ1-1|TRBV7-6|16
CASSSGQGAGNTEAFF
TGTGCCAGCAGCTCCGGACAGGGGGCAGGCAACACTGAAGCTTTCTTT
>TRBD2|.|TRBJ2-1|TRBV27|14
CATSAGGVYNEQFF
TGTGCCACCTCCGCGGGGGGCGTATACAATGAGCAGTTCTTC
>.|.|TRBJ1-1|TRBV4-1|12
CASGPWEAEAFF
TGCGCCAGCGGGCCGTGGGAGGCTGAAGCTTTCTTT
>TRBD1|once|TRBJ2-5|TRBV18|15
CASSPTGTGKETQYF
TGTGCCAGCTCACCCACCGGGACAGGAAAAGAGACCCAGTACTTC
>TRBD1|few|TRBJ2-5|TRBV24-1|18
CATSDPQPSGTGKETQYF
TGTGCCACCAGTGACCCGCAGCCCTCCGGGACAGGGAAAGAGACCCAGTACTTC
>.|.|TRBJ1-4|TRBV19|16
CASSSVRGSTNEKLFF
TGTGCCAGTAGTAGCGTCAGGGGCTCAACTAATGAAAAACTGTTTTTT
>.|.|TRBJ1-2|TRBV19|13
CASRTQGGKGYTF
TGTGCCAGTAGGACACAGGGAGGAAAGGGCTACACCTTC
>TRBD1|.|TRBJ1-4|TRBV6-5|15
CASSYLDREGEKLFF
TGTGCCAGCAGTTACTTAGACAGGGAGGGGGAAAAACTGTTTTTT
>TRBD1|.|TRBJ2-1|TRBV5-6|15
CASSDTGTGGDEQFF
TGTGCCAGCAGCGATACCGGGACAGGGGGCGATGAGCAGTTCTTC
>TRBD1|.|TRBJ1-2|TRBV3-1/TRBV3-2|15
CASSQTGAPNYGYTF
TGTGCCAGCAGCCAAACAGGGGCGCCTAACTATGGCTACACCTTC
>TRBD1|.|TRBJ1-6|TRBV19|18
CATSDRTGRSHGDSPLHF
TGTGCCACTTCAGATCGGACAGGGAGATCCCACGGAGATTCACCCCTCCACTTT
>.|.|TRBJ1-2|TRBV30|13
CAWRYPGGNGYTF
TGTGCCTGGAGGTACCCGGGGGGCAATGGCTACACCTTC
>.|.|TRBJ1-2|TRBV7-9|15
CASSLGQDPNYGYTF
TGTGCCAGCAGCTTAGGGCAAGACCCTAACTATGGCTACACCTTC
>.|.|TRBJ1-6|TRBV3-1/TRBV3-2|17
CASSLAGGRGGNSPLHF
TGTGCCAGCAGCCTCGCGGGGGGTCGAGGTGGAAATTCACCCCTCCACTTT
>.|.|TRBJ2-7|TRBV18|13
CASSPGTPYEQYF
TGTGCCAGCTCACCCGGGACACCCTACGAGCAGTACTTC
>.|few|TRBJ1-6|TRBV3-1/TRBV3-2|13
CASSQDWNSPLHF
TGTGCCAGCAGCCAAGATTGGAATTCACCCCTCCACTTT
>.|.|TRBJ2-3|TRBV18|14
CASSPTYTADTQYF
TGTGCCAGCTCACCAACCTACACGGCAGATACGCAGTATTTT
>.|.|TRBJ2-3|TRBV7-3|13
CASSLNPPDTQYF
TGTGCCAGCAGCTTAAACCCGCCAGATACGCAGTATTTT
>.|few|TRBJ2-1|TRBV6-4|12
CASSDLLGEQFF
TGTGCCAGCAGTGACCTCTTGGGGGAGCAGTTCTTC
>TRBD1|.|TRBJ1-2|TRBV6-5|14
CASTPGQGGYGYTF
TGTGCCAGCACACCGGGACAGGGTGGGTATGGCTACACCTTC
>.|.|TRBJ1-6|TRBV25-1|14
CASSEYQGRWPLHF
TGTGCCAGCAGTGAATATCAGGGTCGATGGCCCCTCCACTTT
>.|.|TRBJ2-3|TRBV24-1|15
CATSALGTVKDTQYF
TGTGCCACCAGTGCCCTTGGGACGGTAAAAGATACGCAGTATTTT
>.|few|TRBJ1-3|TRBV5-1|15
CASSLSAVSGNTIYF
TGCGCCAGCAGCTTGTCGGCAGTCTCTGGAAACACCATATATTTT
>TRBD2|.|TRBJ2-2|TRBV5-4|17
CASTPSASGVSSGELFF
TGTGCCAGCACCCCGTCGGCCAGCGGGGTTAGTTCCGGGGAGCTGTTTTTT
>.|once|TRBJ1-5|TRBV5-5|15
CASSRSAGQDQPQHF
TGTGCCAGCAGCCGTTCGGCGGGTCAGGATCAGCCCCAGCATTTT
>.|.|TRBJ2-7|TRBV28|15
CASSFPPDSSYEQYF
TGTGCCAGCAGTTTTCCCCCCGACAGCTCCTACGAGCAGTACTTC
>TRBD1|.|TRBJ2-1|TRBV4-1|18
CASSQVGMGQGAPNEQFF
TGCGCCAGCAGCCAAGTCGGTATGGGACAGGGGGCGCCCAATGAGCAGTTCTTC
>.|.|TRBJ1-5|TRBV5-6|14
CASSSDTSNQPQHF
TGTGCCAGCAGCTCCGACACCAGCAATCAGCCCCAGCATTTT
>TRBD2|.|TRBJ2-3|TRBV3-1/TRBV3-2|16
CASSQGTSGVGDTQYF
TGTGCCAGCAGCCAAGGGACTAGCGGGGTTGGAGATACGCAGTATTTT
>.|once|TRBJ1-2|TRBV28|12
CASSLAPYGYTF
TGTGCCAGCAGTTTGGCCCCGTATGGCTACACCTTC
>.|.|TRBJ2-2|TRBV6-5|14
CASRTDRPTGELFF
TGTGCCAGCAGAACCGACAGGCCCACCGGGGAGCTGTTTTTT
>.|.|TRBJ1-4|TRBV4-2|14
CASSQVGSNEKLFF
TGTGCCAGCAGCCAAGTAGGGTCTAATGAAAAACTGTTTTTT
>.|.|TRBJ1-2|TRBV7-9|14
CASSLTGSAYGYTF
TGTGCCAGCAGCTTAACGGGCAGCGCCTATGGCTACACCTTC
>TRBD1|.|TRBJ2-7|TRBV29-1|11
CSVGTGQEQYF
TGCAGCGTTGGGACAGGGCAAGAGCAGTACTTC
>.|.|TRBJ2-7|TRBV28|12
CASSPDFYEQYF
TGTGCCAGCAGTCCGGATTTCTACGAGCAGTACTTC
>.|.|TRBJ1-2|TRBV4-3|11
CASSLGQAYTF
TGCGCCAGCAGCCTGGGACAAGCCTACACCTTC
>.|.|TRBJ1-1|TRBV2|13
CARPQGVGTEAFF
TGTGCCAGACCTCAGGGAGTAGGAACTGAAGCTTTCTTT
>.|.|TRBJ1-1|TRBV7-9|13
CASSVGQTSEAFF
TGTGCCAGCAGCGTCGGACAGACTAGTGAAGCTTTCTTT
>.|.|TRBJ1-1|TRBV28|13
CATRTEMNTEAFF
TGTGCCACCCGGACGGAGATGAACACTGAAGCTTTCTTT
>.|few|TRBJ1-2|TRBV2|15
CASRETGGEYYGYTF
TGTGCCAGCAGAGAAACGGGAGGGGAGTACTATGGCTACACCTTC
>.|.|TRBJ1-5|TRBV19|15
CASSIQAGLPQPQHF
TGTGCCAGTAGTATTCAGGCAGGGCTCCCTCAGCCCCAGCATTTT
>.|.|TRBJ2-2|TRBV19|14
CASSRLTGTGELFF
TGTGCCAGTAGTAGACTAACGGGTACCGGGGAGCTGTTTTTT
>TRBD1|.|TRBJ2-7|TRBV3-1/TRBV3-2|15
CASSRTGKNSYEQYF
TGTGCCAGCAGCAGGACAGGGAAGAACTCCTACGAGCAGTACTTC
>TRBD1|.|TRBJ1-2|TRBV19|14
CASNRGSFGYGYTF
TGTGCCAGCAACAGGGGGAGCTTCGGCTATGGCTACACCTTC
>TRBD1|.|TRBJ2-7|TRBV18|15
CASSPGQGGSYEQYF
TGTGCCAGCTCACCAGGACAGGGGGGGTCCTACGAGCAGTACTTC
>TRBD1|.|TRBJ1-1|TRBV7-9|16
CASFPDRGLGDTEAFF
TGTGCCAGCTTTCCAGACAGGGGCTTAGGTGACACTGAAGCTTTCTTT
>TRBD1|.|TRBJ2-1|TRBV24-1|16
CATSDPALGGWGEQFF
TGTGCCACCAGTGATCCGGCCCTAGGGGGCTGGGGTGAGCAGTTCTTC
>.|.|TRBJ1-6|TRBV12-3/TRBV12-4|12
CASSLGASPLHF
TGTGCCAGCAGTTTGGGGGCTTCACCCCTCCACTTT
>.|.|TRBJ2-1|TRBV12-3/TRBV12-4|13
CASSETGWLRFFF
TGTGCCAGCAGTGAAACAGGGTGGCTGAGATTTTTCTTC
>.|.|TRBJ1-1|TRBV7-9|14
CASSLIGRNTEAFF
TGTGCCAGCAGCCTTATTGGCAGGAACACTGAAGCTTTCTTT
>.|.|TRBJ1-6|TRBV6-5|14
CASYVGLPGSPLHF
TGTGCCAGCTATGTTGGGCTTCCAGGGTCACCCCTCCACTTT
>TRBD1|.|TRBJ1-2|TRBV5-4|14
CASSPDRANYGYTF
TGTGCCAGCAGCCCGGACAGGGCAAACTATGGCTACACCTTC
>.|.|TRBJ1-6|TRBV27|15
CASSLLGTLGSPLHF
TGTGCCAGCAGTTTACTGGGGACATTAGGTTCACCCCTCCACTTT